The T cell receptor (beta chain) under discussion was sequenced for a study of T cell responses to AZD1222 COVID-19 vaccine. TCRdb keeps only in-frame clones here, not all; method: immunoSEQ multiplex PCR. The sample includes under 200,000 clones, 94% of them seen just once. The CDR3 consists of 15 residues. Trimming took 5 bases from V and 2 from J; bases not matched to a gene: 4. Germline values: CDR1 SGHAT, CDR2 FQNNGV. Sequences were derived from peripheral blood, sampled on day 0 of AZD1222 vaccination. The chain uses TRBV11-2 and TRBJ1-5, with 9 bases fitting TRBD1. This clonotype was sampled from an adult in good health. The CDR3 loop is CASSPTGGGNQPQHF. The DNA of the CDR3 is TGTGCCAGCAGCCCGACAGGGGGTGGCAATCAGCCCCAGCATTTT.